The rows below give T cell receptor beta chains drawn from one sample of a study of shared clonotypes between healthy human individuals. Clones were sequenced by immunoSEQ multiplex PCR, and TCRdb holds only the in-frame ones, with some missing. The sample consists of some 2 million clones, over 85% of them appearing once. Sequencing was performed on naive CD8+ T cells sorted from blood. The receptors were gathered from a young man in good health. CDR3s include the opening cysteine and the closing phenylalanine or tryptophan. D genes are given only for firm matches. Clone sizes are given selectively: once, few, many, or a class where the clone is expanded.

TRBD2 | - | TRBJ2-1 | TRBV4-3 | TGCGCCAGCAGCCAAGATGCGCGGGAGGATTACAATGAGCAGTTCTTC | CASSQDAREDYNEQFF
- | - | TRBJ1-3 | TRBV15 | TGTGCCACCAGCAGAGATGGAGGTCCTGGAAACACCATATATTTT | CATSRDGGPGNTIYF
- | - | TRBJ2-1 | TRBV9 | TGTGCCAGCAGCGTAGCTTTGTCTGACAATGAGCAGTTCTTC | CASSVALSDNEQFF
TRBD2 | once | TRBJ2-7 | TRBV9 | TGTGCCAGCAGCCCTGGACTAGCGGACTCCTACGAGCAGTACTTC | CASSPGLADSYEQYF
TRBD1 | - | TRBJ2-6 | TRBV7-9 | TGTGCCAGCAGCGAACAGGGGAGTGGGGCCAACGTCCTGACTTTC | CASSEQGSGANVLTF
- | - | TRBJ1-6 | TRBV9 | TGTGCCAGCAGCGACGAGGTTTTAAGCTCACCCCTCCACTTT | CASSDEVLSSPLHF
- | - | TRBJ2-7 | TRBV10-3 | TGTGCCATCAGTGAGTCCGAGGGGCGGGGCTACCTCTCCTACGAGCAGTACTTC | CAISESEGRGYLSYEQYF
- | - | TRBJ2-1 | TRBV4-3 | TGCGCCAGCAGCCAAGAGTCCTCCTACAATGAGCAGTTCTTC | CASSQESSYNEQFF
TRBD1 | - | TRBJ2-2 | TRBV27 | TGTGCCAGCAGTGCGCACAGGGGGCGCAGGGACACCGGGGAGCTGTTTTTT | CASSAHRGRRDTGELFF
- | - | TRBJ2-1 | TRBV4-3 | TGCGCCAGCAGCCAAGGTGCTCACTACAATGAGCAGTTCTTC | CASSQGAHYNEQFF
- | - | TRBJ2-1 | TRBV19 | TGTGCCAGTAGTATCACGGTAGTTAATGAGCAGTTCTTC | CASSITVVNEQFF
- | - | TRBJ1-5 | TRBV10-3 | TGTGCCATCGGGACCTACCCTCCTCAGCCCCAGCATTTT | CAIGTYPPQPQHF
TRBD2 | - | TRBJ2-7 | TRBV2 | TGTGCCAGCAGTGTGGTTGCGGGAGCCCACGAGCAGTACTTC | CASSVVAGAHEQYF
- | - | TRBJ1-6 | TRBV4-1 | TGCGCCAGCAGCCACCCTGGGGGGGGGAGTTCACCCCTCCACTTT | CASSHPGGGSSPLHF
- | few | TRBJ1-2 | TRBV5-4 | TGTGCCAGCAGCTTGGAAGCGTCAGGTATCGGCTACACCTTC | CASSLEASGIGYTF
- | - | TRBJ2-2 | TRBV6-5 | TGTGCCAGCAGTTACTCGAGGCCTTCGACCGGGGAGCTGTTTTTT | CASSYSRPSTGELFF
- | - | TRBJ2-7 | TRBV4-1 | TGCGCCAGCAGCCCCCGTCAGGGGCCCTACGAGCAGTACTTC | CASSPRQGPYEQYF